A selection of T cell receptor beta chains follows, all from one sample in a study of glioma-infiltrating T cells. MiXCR was run by TCRdb on the multiplex PCR reads, yielding one entry per CDR3 protein. The sample shows some 150,000 distinct CDR3 sequences, 39% of them seen only once. Input material: glioma tissue, nonneoplastic brain tissue, or PBMCs (not recorded which). These receptors originate from a human donor with low-grade glioma or glioblastoma, undergoing nonglioma brain surgery, or in good health (not recorded which). CDR3s leave out the opening cysteine and the closing phenylalanine or tryptophan.

j_call: TRBJ2-3; v_call: TRBV28; cdr3_aa: ASRPSDKTSTDTQY
j_call: TRBJ1-5; v_call: TRBV6-2/TRBV6-3; cdr3_aa: ASSYRVSNQPQH
j_call: TRBJ1-6; v_call: TRBV20-1; cdr3_aa: SAHRGLPLH
j_call: TRBJ1-6; v_call: TRBV6-2/TRBV6-3; cdr3_aa: ASSYYDWDSPLH
j_call: TRBJ2-7; v_call: TRBV12-3/TRBV12-4; cdr3_aa: ASSLQGGYEQY
j_call: TRBJ2-1; v_call: TRBV4-3; cdr3_aa: ASSQESSALVEQF
j_call: TRBJ1-2; v_call: TRBV6-1; cdr3_aa: ASSEFSGYGYT
j_call: TRBJ1-1; v_call: TRBV18; cdr3_aa: ASSPRQNTEAF
j_call: TRBJ1-4; v_call: TRBV6-1; cdr3_aa: ASSSGSRGEKLF
j_call: TRBJ1-1; v_call: TRBV24-1; cdr3_aa: ATSDSQGFGTEAF
j_call: TRBJ2-3; v_call: TRBV20-1; cdr3_aa: SARPLDILEAVDTQY
j_call: TRBJ2-1; v_call: TRBV6-1; cdr3_aa: ASSIRTSGRDEQF
j_call: TRBJ1-2; v_call: TRBV28; cdr3_aa: ATTLGGSAGNYGYT
j_call: TRBJ2-5; v_call: TRBV6-1; cdr3_aa: ASSPWDYSQETQY
j_call: TRBJ1-5; v_call: TRBV4-3; cdr3_aa: ASSQDPRGNQPQH
j_call: TRBJ1-1; v_call: TRBV7-3; cdr3_aa: ASSLSANTEAF
j_call: TRBJ1-2; v_call: TRBV29-1; cdr3_aa: SVTDRTPNYGYT
j_call: TRBJ1-6; v_call: TRBV10-3; cdr3_aa: AISDVGYNSPLH
j_call: TRBJ2-1; v_call: TRBV6-5; cdr3_aa: ASSYLGTSGFIEQF
j_call: TRBJ2-7; v_call: TRBV24-1; cdr3_aa: ATSGGTGVHEQY
j_call: TRBJ2-3; v_call: TRBV7-2; cdr3_aa: ASSLVGGAGGSTDTQY
j_call: TRBJ2-7; v_call: TRBV20-1; cdr3_aa: SARDPVSGDNYEQY
j_call: TRBJ2-2; v_call: TRBV6-1; cdr3_aa: ASRYRDTGELF
j_call: TRBJ2-7; v_call: TRBV6-6; cdr3_aa: ASSLDSQDRGLEQY
j_call: TRBJ2-3; v_call: TRBV4-1; cdr3_aa: ASSPGLFWRFRTSTDTQY
j_call: TRBJ2-1; v_call: TRBV27; cdr3_aa: ASSLLGQGIMSNEQF
j_call: TRBJ2-7; v_call: TRBV27; cdr3_aa: ASSLRDRDWEQY
j_call: TRBJ2-2; v_call: TRBV6-6; cdr3_aa: ASSYLGLAGEAGELF
j_call: TRBJ2-5; v_call: TRBV5-1; cdr3_aa: ASTEGHLVLETQY
j_call: TRBJ1-1; v_call: TRBV4-2; cdr3_aa: ASSFNSQGSTEAF
j_call: TRBJ2-6; v_call: TRBV7-9; cdr3_aa: ASSPSDVLT
j_call: TRBJ1-1; v_call: TRBV2; cdr3_aa: ASSGYTGGTEAF
j_call: TRBJ2-1; v_call: TRBV20-1; cdr3_aa: SAYSGRSTDEQF
j_call: .; v_call: TRBV7-2; cdr3_aa: ASSLGDSNNEQF
j_call: TRBJ2-5; v_call: TRBV10-2; cdr3_aa: ASSESRRGRETQY
j_call: TRBJ2-3; v_call: TRBV4-1; cdr3_aa: ASSTLAGGPRDTQY
j_call: TRBJ2-3; v_call: TRBV24-1; cdr3_aa: ATSDLQVGQGPGDTQY
j_call: TRBJ2-7; v_call: TRBV7-2; cdr3_aa: ASSLGWAGDSYEQY
j_call: TRBJ1-6; v_call: TRBV27; cdr3_aa: ASTRTGVNSPLH
j_call: TRBJ1-5; v_call: TRBV14; cdr3_aa: ASSQMDRGQPQH
j_call: TRBJ1-6; v_call: TRBV25-1; cdr3_aa: ASRGSNSPLH
j_call: TRBJ1-6; v_call: TRBV7-2; cdr3_aa: ASSQAAGVNSPLH
j_call: TRBJ1-5; v_call: TRBV15; cdr3_aa: ATSRDRAGGTEPQH
j_call: TRBJ1-2; v_call: TRBV10-3; cdr3_aa: AISEVIESYGYT
j_call: TRBJ2-3; v_call: TRBV6-1; cdr3_aa: ASSGSTDTQY
j_call: TRBJ2-3; v_call: TRBV4-2; cdr3_aa: TSSQGTSGGPTDTQY
j_call: TRBJ1-5; v_call: TRBV6-5; cdr3_aa: ASSYFGGLVNQPQH
j_call: TRBJ1-2; v_call: TRBV27; cdr3_aa: ASSPKMTTPPLGYT
j_call: TRBJ1-1; v_call: TRBV20-1; cdr3_aa: SARLVGAGGTEAF
j_call: TRBJ2-1; v_call: TRBV3-1; cdr3_aa: ASSQPLEGGDEQL
j_call: TRBJ2-5; v_call: TRBV12-3/TRBV12-4; cdr3_aa: ASSSNRGRRETQY
j_call: TRBJ2-7; v_call: TRBV6-2/TRBV6-3; cdr3_aa: ASSSPGGIYEQY
j_call: TRBJ1-1; v_call: TRBV20-1; cdr3_aa: SALHVSRTGVSTESF
j_call: TRBJ1-1; v_call: TRBV6-2/TRBV6-3; cdr3_aa: ASSRTDMNTEAF
j_call: TRBJ2-7; v_call: TRBV11-2; cdr3_aa: ASSGGIGYEQY
j_call: TRBJ2-3; v_call: TRBV28; cdr3_aa: ASSPGTLSDTQY
j_call: TRBJ1-3; v_call: TRBV4-1; cdr3_aa: ASSQHPGGGNTIY